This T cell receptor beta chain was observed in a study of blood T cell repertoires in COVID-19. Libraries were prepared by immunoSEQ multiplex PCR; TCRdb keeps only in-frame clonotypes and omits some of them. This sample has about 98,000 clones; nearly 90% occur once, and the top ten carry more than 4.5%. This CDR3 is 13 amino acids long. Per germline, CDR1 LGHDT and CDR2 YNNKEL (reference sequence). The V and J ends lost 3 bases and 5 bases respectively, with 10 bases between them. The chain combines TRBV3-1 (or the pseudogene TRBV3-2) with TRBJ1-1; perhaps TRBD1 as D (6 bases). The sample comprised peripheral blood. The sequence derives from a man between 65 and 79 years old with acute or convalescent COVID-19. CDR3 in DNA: TGTGCCAGCAGCCAGCAGGGGCAGACTGAAGCTTTCTTT. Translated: CASSQQGQTEAFF.